What follows are 20 T cell receptor beta chains derived from one specimen sequenced in a study of blood T cell repertoires in COVID-19. Using immunoSEQ multiplex PCR, the repertoire was profiled, and TCRdb retains in-frame clones only, with some absent. Among over 200,000 clones listed, more than 70% were seen once. The sequencing sample was made of peripheral blood. Receptors originate from a woman aged 45 to 65 with acute or convalescent COVID-19.

The chain couples TRBV4-2 to TRBJ1-1; D call uncertain. Trimming pared 1 base from V and 3 bases from J, leaving 12 bases between. Germline V gene sequence: CDR1 LGHNA, CDR2 YNFKEQ. The CDR3 length is 15 residues. The CDR3 DNA follows: TGTGCCAGCAGCCAAGCGTCGCCACAAGACACTGAAGCTTTCTTT. Its translation: CASSQASPQDTEAFF.

The J gene is TRBJ2-7, the V gene TRBV7-6; 7 bases are shared with TRBD2. This CDR3 spans 15 amino acids. V shed 7 bases, J shed 0 bases, and the junction held 9 bases outside the gene matches. Per germline, CDR1 SGHVS and CDR2 FNYEAQ. CDR3 DNA: TGTGCCAGCACGCAGGCGGGAGATCCCTCCTACGAGCAGTACTTC. This gives the protein CASTQAGDPSYEQYF.

This sequence joins TRBV3-1 (or the pseudogene TRBV3-2) and TRBJ2-7, with TRBD2 matching 13 bases. The germline gives CDR1 LGHDT, CDR2 YNNKEL (reference sequence). This CDR3 has 14 residues. V lost 4 bases, J lost 10 bases, and 7 bases stayed unmatched. The CDR3 DNA reads as TGTGCCAGCAGCCCGCCACTAGCGGGAGGGCCTCAGTACTTC. Its translation: CASSPPLAGGPQYF.

V usage is TRBV18 and J usage is TRBJ2-7, with 9 bases that match TRBD1. CDR1 KGHSH and CDR2 LQKENI come from the germline V gene. After removal of 1 base from V and 5 bases from J, the junction contained 6 bases not matched to a gene. The CDR3 consists of 15 residues. The CDR3 nucleotides are TGTGCCAGCTCACCACGGAACAGGGGGCCTAACGAGCAGTACTTC. Translated: CASSPRNRGPNEQYF.

The sample holds a few counts of this clone. The CDR3 sequence is CSVAGTSGRALEQYF. For the CDR3, the DNA is TGCAGCGTCGCCGGGACTAGCGGGAGGGCCCTAGAGCAGTACTTC. The V gene is TRBV29-1, the J gene TRBJ2-7; 16 positions match TRBD2. There are 15 residues in the CDR3. The V gene end was trimmed by 6 bases and the J gene end by 7 bases; junction bases not matched to a gene: 9. Germline-derived CDR1 and CDR2 are SQVTM and ANQGSEA.

The V and J genes are TRBV6-4 and TRBJ2-1; D gene unclear. This CDR3 comprises 14 residues. V lost 3 bases to trimming and J lost 5 bases, with 11 bases between them. Germline-derived CDR1 and CDR2 are MRHNA and SNTAGT. CDR3 DNA sequence: TGTGCCAGCAGTGAGAACCCTAGAGACAATGAGCAGTTCTTC. Its translation is CASSENPRDNEQFF.

The chain carries TRBV9 and TRBJ2-2; maybe TRBD1 (6 bases). CDR1 is SGDLS, CDR2 YYNGEE, per germline. Trimming removed 4 bases from V and 2 bases from J, with 9 bases in between. The CDR3 has 14 residues. CDR3 nucleotides: TGTGCCAGCAGCCCGGACAGAAACACCGGGGAGCTGTTTTTT. It specifies CASSPDRNTGELFF.

This clone appeared once. The chain employs TRBV2 and TRBJ2-1; D gene ambiguous. CDR3 size: 12 residues. Deletions cut 3 bases from V and 3 bases from J, with 3 bases between. Germline V gene sequence: CDR1 SNHLY, CDR2 FYNNEI. This chain's CDR3 is CASSDSYNEQFF. CDR3 DNA: TGTGCCAGCAGTGACAGCTACAATGAGCAGTTCTTC.

The chain employs TRBV4-1 and TRBJ2-3; 11 bases align to TRBD2. J was trimmed by 6 bases and V by 5 bases; bases with no gene match: 10. This CDR3 region has 16 residues. CDR1 and CDR2 (germline): MGHRA, YSYEKL. The CDR3 region is CASSRGLAEARDTQYF. CDR3 coding DNA: TGCGCCAGCAGCAGGGGACTAGCGGAGGCGAGGGATACGCAGTATTTT.

The chain uses TRBV2 and TRBJ2-7, with TRBD1 matching over 9 bases. The germline V gene encodes CDR1 SNHLY and CDR2 FYNNEI. The trim removed 7 bases at V and 1 base at J, leaving 5 bases unmatched. This CDR3 is 14 amino acids long. The CDR3 DNA reads TGTGCCAGCACCCCGGGACAGGGATCCTACGAGCAGTACTTC. It yields the protein CASTPGQGSYEQYF. Looking up the rest from reference TRBV2 and TRBJ2-7 gives the full variable domain: EPEVTQTPSHQVTQMGQEVILRCVPISNHLYFYWYRQILGQKVEFLVSFYNNEISEKSEIFDDQFSVERPDGSNFTLKIRSTKLEDSAMYFCASTPGQGSYEQYFGPGTRLTVT.

This clone was counted ten times or more. The junction does not match germline at one end; this may be a read error. The rearrangement joins TRBV6-1 to TRBJ1-5; the match to TRBD1 covers 7 bases. Germline values: CDR1 MNHNS, CDR2 SASEGT. The CDR3 consists of 15 residues. The CDR3 here is CASREGTVSNQPQHF. The DNA of the CDR3 is TGTGCCAGCAGAGAAGGGACAGTAAGCAATCAGCCCCAGCATTTT.

The V call is TRBV6-1, the J call TRBJ1-2, with D tentatively TRBD1 (6 bases). Trimming removed 2 bases from V and 8 bases from J, with 12 bases in between. The CDR3 has 13 residues. Germline V gene lookup returns CDR1 MNHNS and CDR2 SASEGT. The CDR3 DNA is TGTGCCAGCAGTGAAATCGCAGGGGACGGCTACACCTTC. This encodes CASSEIAGDGYTF.

This chain uses TRBV30 with TRBJ2-3, with 9 bases aligning to TRBD2. Germline V gene lookup returns CDR1 GTSNPN and CDR2 SVGIG (reference sequence). This CDR3 region has 16 residues. The V gene end was trimmed by 0 bases and the J gene end by 2 bases; junction bases not matched to a gene: 6. CDR3 nucleotides: TGTGCCTGGAGTGTACGACTAGCGGTAAACACAGATACGCAGTATTTT. Translating gives CAWSVRLAVNTDTQYF.

This chain joins TRBV28 and TRBJ1-1, with 7 bases identical to TRBD1. CDR3 length: 16 residues. J was trimmed by 1 base and V by 5 bases; bases with no gene match: 10. CDR1 and CDR2 from the germline V gene are MDHEN and SYDVKM. The CDR3 DNA sequence: TGTGCCAGCAGTACAAGGTGGGACAGACCGAACACTGAAGCTTTCTTT. Its translation: CASSTRWDRPNTEAFF.

This chain connects TRBV6-5 to TRBJ2-3, with a weak D call TRBD2 (5 bases). The CDR3 contains 14 residues. Germline V CDR1 and CDR2: MNHEY, SVGAGI. The ends were cut back, 0 bases at V and 2 bases at J, with 6 bases in the middle. The CDR3 region is CASSYSGVTDTQYF. The CDR3 DNA is TGTGCCAGCAGTTACTCGGGAGTCACAGATACGCAGTATTTT.

The genes are TRBV28 and TRBJ2-1, with 14 bases identical to TRBD2. There are 16 residues in the CDR3. CDR1 and CDR2 (germline): MDHEN, SYDVKM. The V segment lost 8 bases and the J segment 4 bases; nucleotides outside the gene matches: 7. The CDR3 loop is CASLGLAGGSYNEQFF. In nucleotides, the CDR3 is TGTGCCAGCCTAGGACTAGCGGGAGGATCTTACAATGAGCAGTTCTTC.

The rearrangement links TRBV28 to TRBJ1-2; 8 nucleotides match TRBD1. CDR1 is MDHEN, CDR2 SYDVKM, per germline. The CDR3 covers 16 residues. Trimming at V came to 4 bases and at J to 1 base, leaving 8 bases not matched to a gene. CDR3 sequence: CASSSPSGQGNYGYTF. The CDR3 coding sequence is TGTGCCAGCAGTTCCCCATCCGGACAGGGTAACTATGGCTACACCTTC.

This sequence joins TRBV5-1 and TRBJ2-2; D possibly corresponds to TRBD2 (5 bases). V was shortened by 3 bases and J by 6 bases, with 12 bases between the two germline ends. The CDR3 has 14 amino acids. Germline CDR1 reads SGHRS; CDR2 reads YFSETQ. The CDR3 DNA sequence: TGCGCCAGCAGCTCCGACCAGAGGGCCGGGGAGCTGTTTTTT. Translated, it gives CASSSDQRAGELFF.

V gene TRBV10-3 combines with J gene TRBJ2-7, with D possibly being TRBD2 (6 bases). With 0 bases removed from V and 6 bases from J, the gap between germline ends came to 9 bases. Germline V CDR1 and CDR2: ENHRY, SYGVKD. The CDR3 has 13 amino acids. The CDR3 here is CAISESGGSEQYF. The CDR3, as DNA: TGTGCCATCAGTGAGTCTGGAGGGAGCGAGCAGTACTTC.

This chain uses TRBV4-2 with TRBJ2-1, with D possibly matching TRBD1 (6 bases). Germline V lookup: CDR1 LGHNA, CDR2 YNFKEQ. CDR3 length equals 17 residues. The V gene lost 1 base and the J gene lost 3 bases, with 16 bases spanning the gap. CDR3 region: CASSQVGRGSDYNEQFF. CDR3 DNA: TGTGCCAGCAGCCAAGTTGGAAGGGGGTCGGACTACAATGAGCAGTTCTTC.